This passage covers 14 T cell receptor beta chains from one sample sequenced in a study of blood T cell repertoires in COVID-19. Sequencing was performed with immunoSEQ multiplex PCR; in TCRdb, only in-frame clones are kept and a portion is missing. This sample has some 120,000 clones; around 89% occur once, and the top ten carry 15% to 20%. Specimen: peripheral blood. The source is a human donor with acute or convalescent COVID-19. The donor label of this sample is uncertain.

The CDR3 reads CASSEPTGKGDGYTF. CDR3 nucleotides: TGCGCCAGCAGTGAGCCGACCGGCAAAGGGGATGGCTACACCTTC. V is TRBV10-1 and J is TRBJ1-2, with D perhaps TRBD1 (5 bases). This CDR3 has 15 residues. Germline V gene sequence: CDR1 WNHNN, CDR2 SYGVQD (reference sequence). V was pared by 2 bases and J by 6 bases, with 16 bases between.

The chain carries TRBV12-5 and TRBJ1-1; 9 positions match TRBD1. This CDR3 is built from 14 residues. Germline values: CDR1 LGHNT, CDR2 FRNRAP. With 6 bases clipped from V and 5 bases from J, the junction kept 7 bases outside the gene matches. DNA of the CDR3: TGTGCTAGTGGGGCTCGACAGGGGGATACTGAAGCTTTCTTT. Its protein product is CASGARQGDTEAFF.

The V gene is TRBV19, the J gene TRBJ1-1; 9 bases are a match to TRBD1. With V trimmed by 1 base and J by 5 bases, 5 bases remained unmatched. The CDR3 has 15 residues. CDR1 is LNHDA, CDR2 SQIVND, per germline (reference sequence). As DNA, the CDR3 is TGTGCCAGTAGTATAGTCGGACAGGGGCGGACTGAAGCTTTCTTT. Amino acids: CASSIVGQGRTEAFF.

The V and J genes are TRBV10-3 and TRBJ2-1, with D perhaps matching TRBD1 (6 bases). The CDR3 contains 15 residues. Germline V CDR1 and CDR2: ENHRY, SYGVKD. V shed 5 bases and J shed 6 bases, with 17 bases lying between them. CDR3: CAISRVLEGGNEQFF. Here the CDR3 DNA reads TGTGCCATCAGTCGGGTACTCGAAGGGGGCAATGAGCAGTTCTTC.

The chain recombines TRBV25-1 with TRBJ2-2; D is possibly TRBD1 (6 bases). Germline V CDR1 and CDR2: MGHDK, SYGVNS. The CDR3 is made up of 14 amino acids. Deletions cut 3 bases from V and 6 bases from J, with 11 bases between. In nucleotides, the CDR3 is TGTGCCAGCAGTGACATTGGGGGCTCCGGGGAGCTGTTTTTT. Its protein product is CASSDIGGSGELFF.

This chain links TRBV2 with TRBJ2-2; tentatively, D is TRBD1 (6 bases). The CDR3 is 15 amino acids. Trimming removed 7 bases from V and 4 bases from J, with 16 bases in between. In germline, CDR1 is SNHLY, CDR2 FYNNEI. CDR3 in amino acids: CASTALGASTGELFF. The DNA of the CDR3 is TGTGCCAGCACCGCGTTGGGGGCAAGCACCGGGGAGCTGTTTTTT. The full variable domain, rest sourced from reference TRBV2 and TRBJ2-2, is EPEVTQTPSHQVTQMGQEVILRCVPISNHLYFYWYRQILGQKVEFLVSFYNNEISEKSEIFDDQFSVERPDGSNFTLKIRSTKLEDSAMYFCASTALGASTGELFFGEGSRLTVL.

J is TRBJ2-5 and V is TRBV28; 12 nucleotides align to TRBD1. The CDR3 is 16 residues long. The ends lost 10 bases at V and 5 bases at J; junction bases unmatched: 14. Germline CDR1 reads MDHEN; CDR2 reads SYDVKM. The CDR3 nucleotides read TGTGCCACTCGGGACTGGGGGACAGGGGGCGTGGAGACCCAGTACTTC. As protein: CATRDWGTGGVETQYF.

This rearrangement joins TRBV11-2 to TRBJ2-1, with TRBD2 identical over 9 bases. The CDR3 loop spans 17 amino acids. Germline lookup yields CDR1 SGHAT and CDR2 FQNNGV. With V trimmed by 5 bases and J by 3 bases, 11 bases remained unmatched. The CDR3 DNA is TGTGCCAGCAGCGATGGACGATCTAGCGGGATCTACAATGAGCAGTTCTTC. It translates to CASSDGRSSGIYNEQFF.

The chain recombines TRBV7-3 with TRBJ1-3; no clear D gene. The CDR3 is made up of 15 amino acids. Trimming removed 5 bases at V and 0 bases at J, with 11 bases between. CDR1 is SGHTA and CDR2 is FQGTGA in the germline V gene. DNA of the CDR3: TGTGCCAGCAGCCCGGGAATTAGCTCTGGAAACACCATATATTTT. Its protein product is CASSPGISSGNTIYF.

The CDR3 sequence is CASSSQGDQPQHF. CDR3 nucleotides: TGTGCCAGCAGCTCACAGGGGGATCAGCCCCAGCATTTT. The J gene is TRBJ1-5, the V gene TRBV7-2, with TRBD1 matching 8 bases. V lost 4 bases to trimming and J lost 5 bases; unmatched junction nucleotides: 1. The CDR3 covers 13 residues. The germline V gene encodes CDR1 SGHTA and CDR2 FQGNSA.

This chain joins TRBV30 and TRBJ2-2; 7 bases line up with TRBD2. This CDR3 is built from 16 residues. Germline V gene sequence: CDR1 GTSNPN, CDR2 SVGIG (reference sequence). V lost 1 base, J lost 0 bases, and 5 bases stayed unmatched. The CDR3 DNA sequence: TGTGCCTGGAGTGAGATCCTAGCGGCGAACACCGGGGAGCTGTTTTTT. Translation gives CAWSEILAANTGELFF.

The chain has TRBV9 and TRBJ2-2, with 11 bases matching TRBD2. CDR1 SGDLS and CDR2 YYNGEE come from the germline V gene. The CDR3 totals 20 residues. The ends lost 0 bases at V and 4 bases at J; junction bases unmatched: 14. CDR3 region: CASSVGKIHSGGAFTGELFF. Written as DNA, the CDR3 is TGTGCCAGCAGCGTAGGCAAGATACATAGCGGGGGGGCTTTCACCGGGGAGCTGTTTTTT. Drawing the rest from reference TRBV9 and TRBJ2-2, the complete variable domain is DSGVTQTPKHLITATGQRVTLRCSPRSGDLSVYWYQQSLDQGLQFLIQYYNGEERAKGNILERFSAQQFPDLHSELNLSSLELGDSALYFCASSVGKIHSGGAFTGELFFGEGSRLTVL.

The chain recombines TRBV10-2 with TRBJ2-7; 8 bases align to TRBD1. V lost 6 bases to trimming and J lost 2 bases; unmatched junction nucleotides: 9. This CDR3 has 15 residues. Germline V gene lookup returns CDR1 WSHSY and CDR2 SAAADI. CDR3 region: CASSRSGTGTYEQYF. The CDR3 nucleotides read TGCGCCAGCAGCAGATCCGGGACAGGAACCTACGAGCAGTACTTC.

The V gene is TRBV11-3, the J gene TRBJ1-6; D is uncertain. CDR1 is SGHNT, CDR2 YENEEA, per germline. V lost 3 bases to trimming and J lost 10 bases, with 10 bases between them. The CDR3 sequence is 13 residues long. The DNA for the CDR3 is TGTGCCAGCAGCTTGAGGGAGTGGTCACCCCTCCACTTT. This encodes CASSLREWSPLHF.